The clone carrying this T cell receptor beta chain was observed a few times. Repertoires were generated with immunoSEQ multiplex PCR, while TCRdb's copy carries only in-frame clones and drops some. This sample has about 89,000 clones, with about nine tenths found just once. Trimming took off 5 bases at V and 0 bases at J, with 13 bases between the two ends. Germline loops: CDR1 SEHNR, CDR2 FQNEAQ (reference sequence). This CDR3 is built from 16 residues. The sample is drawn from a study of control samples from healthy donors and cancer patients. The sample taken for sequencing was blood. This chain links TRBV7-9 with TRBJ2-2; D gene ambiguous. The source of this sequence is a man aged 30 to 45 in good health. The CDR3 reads CASSPPCGSNTGELFF. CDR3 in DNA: TGTGCCAGCAGCCCCCCCTGCGGATCGAACACCGGGGAGCTGTTTTTT.